This is a list of T cell receptor beta chains from one sample in a study of CD8+ T cells in alopecia areata. Using immunoSEQ multiplex PCR, the repertoire was profiled, and TCRdb retains in-frame clones only, with some absent. The sample has about 110,000 clones, under 60% seen once. The sequencing input was NKG2D-low CD8+ T cells sorted from blood. The receptors derive from a human donor with alopecia areata. The CDR3 runs from the conserved cysteine through the conserved F or W. Each record gives: D gene, clone size, CDR3 length, J gene, V gene, CDR3 protein, CDR3 DNA. The D gene is left open where the match is weak. Clone size is shown for a subset of rows, as once, few, many or a class of expanded clone.

>.|.|11|TRBJ2-4|TRBV11-2
CASSLGNIQYF
TGTGCCAGCAGCCTGGGGAACATTCAGTACTTC
>.|.|16|TRBJ2-6|TRBV15
CATSRDRSIGANVLTF
TGTGCCACCAGCAGAGATAGGTCAATTGGGGCCAACGTCCTGACTTTC
>.|.|14|TRBJ2-2|TRBV30
CAWSVRSHTGELFF
TGTGCCTGGAGTGTACGATCACACACCGGGGAGCTGTTTTTT
>TRBD1|few|16|TRBJ1-5|TRBV30
CAWSYRGRGSSQPQHF
TGTGCCTGGAGCTACAGGGGGCGCGGGTCTAGTCAGCCCCAGCATTTT
>.|few|11|TRBJ2-1|TRBV14
CASSQYNEQFF
TGTGCCAGCAGCCAATACAATGAGCAGTTCTTC
>TRBD2|few|16|TRBJ2-1|TRBV7-2
CASSLNGRLAGNEQFF
TGTGCCAGCAGCTTAAATGGGAGACTAGCGGGAAACGAGCAGTTCTTC
>TRBD1|few|13|TRBJ2-5|TRBV6-6
CASSGQDGETQYF
TGTGCCAGCAGTGGACAGGACGGAGAGACCCAGTACTTC
>.|.|15|TRBJ2-5|TRBV11-2
CASRGAGGFQETQYF
TGTGCCAGCAGGGGGGCCGGAGGGTTCCAGGAGACCCAGTACTTC
>.|.|12|TRBJ2-1|TRBV11-2
CASSLVFNEQFF
TGTGCCAGCAGCTTAGTGTTCAATGAGCAGTTCTTC
>TRBD2|.|14|TRBJ2-1|TRBV28
CASSGLAGYNEQFF
TGTGCCAGCAGTGGACTAGCGGGTTACAATGAGCAGTTCTTC
>.|.|13|TRBJ2-1|TRBV19
CASSIGGGLDQFF
TGTGCCAGTAGTATTGGCGGCGGGCTCGATCAGTTCTTC
>TRBD2|.|12|TRBJ2-7|TRBV10-2
CATERGPREQYF
TGCGCCACTGAGCGGGGCCCCCGCGAGCAGTACTTC
>.|many|15|TRBJ2-1|TRBV28
CASSLAEVSYNEQFF
TGTGCCAGCAGTTTGGCGGAGGTCTCCTACAATGAGCAGTTCTTC
>.|.|12|TRBJ2-5|TRBV29-1
CSVPGQGGRQYF
TGCAGCGTTCCAGGACAGGGCGGGAGACAGTACTTC
>.|.|15|TRBJ2-5|TRBV2
CASSGGAGVGETQYF
TGTGCCAGCAGTGGGGGGGCGGGAGTTGGAGAGACCCAGTACTTC
>TRBD2|.|16|TRBJ2-3|TRBV27
CASSFLRGVYTDTQYF
TGTGCCAGCAGTTTTCTTCGGGGGGTTTACACAGATACGCAGTATTTT
>TRBD1|.|15|TRBJ1-2|TRBV7-9
CASSSAQDRDYGYTF
TGTGCCAGCAGCTCAGCCCAGGACAGGGACTATGGCTACACCTTC
>.|.|12|TRBJ2-7|TRBV4-1
CASSGSSYEQYF
TGCGCCAGCAGCGGCAGTTCCTACGAGCAGTACTTC
>.|few|12|TRBJ1-5|TRBV7-9
CASSFSNQPQHF
TGTGCCAGCAGCTTTTCCAATCAGCCCCAGCATTTT
>.|.|12|TRBJ1-1|TRBV7-9
CASSLTGEEAFF
TGTGCCAGCAGCTTGACAGGCGAGGAGGCTTTCTTT
>.|.|12|TRBJ1-2|TRBV5-4
CASSLIFGLYTF
TGTGCCAGCAGCTTGATCTTCGGCCTCTACACCTTC
>TRBD2|few|14|TRBJ2-7|TRBV4-1
CASMRLAGDGEQYF
TGCGCCAGCATGCGTCTAGCGGGAGACGGCGAGCAGTACTTC
>TRBD1|.|14|TRBJ2-5|TRBV7-9
CASSLGQGSETQYF
TGTGCCAGCAGCTTGGGACAGGGATCAGAGACCCAGTACTTC
>TRBD2|.|18|TRBJ2-3|TRBV7-8
CASSLALSSGTSTDTQYF
TGTGCCAGCAGCTTAGCGCTTTCTAGCGGAACTAGCACAGATACGCAGTATTTT
>.|once|11|TRBJ2-1|TRBV5-1
CASGGYNEQFF
TGCGCCAGCGGGGGGTACAATGAGCAGTTCTTC
>TRBD2|.|16|TRBJ2-1|TRBV11-2
CASSSPGLADYNEQFF
TGTGCCAGCAGCTCACCGGGACTAGCGGATTACAATGAGCAGTTCTTC
>.|.|16|TRBJ2-1|TRBV4-1
CASSQEDSLSYNEQFF
TGTGCCAGCAGCCAAGAGGACTCCCTATCATACAATGAGCAGTTCTTC
>.|once|14|TRBJ1-2|TRBV6-5
CATVNPGPNYGYTF
TGTGCCACCGTAAATCCCGGGCCAAACTATGGCTACACCTTC
>.|.|12|TRBJ2-1|TRBV6-6
CASNKWDNEQFF
TGTGCCAGCAACAAATGGGACAATGAGCAGTTCTTC
>.|once|14|TRBJ1-2|TRBV9
CASSVGVVEEGYTF
TGTGCCAGCAGCGTAGGAGTTGTGGAGGAAGGCTACACCTTC
>TRBD2|.|16|TRBJ2-3|TRBV5-1
CASSGGTSGSTDTQYF
TGCGCCAGCAGCGGGGGGACTAGCGGGAGCACAGATACGCAGTATTTT
>.|.|13|TRBJ2-7|TRBV19
CASSPDTSNEQYF
TGTGCCAGTAGTCCGGACACTTCTAACGAGCAGTACTTC
>.|few|15|TRBJ2-3|TRBV29-1
CSVDGAEQELDTQYF
TGCAGCGTTGATGGGGCGGAGCAGGAGTTGGATACGCAGTATTTT
>.|few|13|TRBJ2-1|TRBV14
CASSQVSGPSQFF
TGTGCCAGCAGCCAAGTAAGCGGCCCCTCGCAGTTCTTC
>.|few|16|TRBJ2-3|TRBV9
CASSVSGNPSIDTQYF
TGTGCCAGCAGCGTATCGGGGAACCCAAGCATAGATACGCAGTATTTT
>.|.|15|TRBJ2-1|TRBV13
CASTTGGRPANEQFF
TGTGCCAGCACCACCGGAGGAAGGCCGGCCAATGAGCAGTTCTTC